In its sample, the clone carrying this TCR beta chain was seen a few times. The antigen is undetermined. V lost 3 bases and J 0 bases, leaving 11 bases between the germline ends. Per germline, CDR1 KGHSH and CDR2 LQKENI. This CDR3 is built from 15 residues. This sample is drawn from a study of CD8 T cells in ankylosing spondylitis. Study results and limitations: A TCR beta motif of several highly homologous variants seemed to mark ankylosing spondylitis blood. Within matched ankylosing spondylitis synovial fluid, disease-linked clones were reportedly significantly enriched.

The authors made TCR beta libraries by quantitative 5'-RACE with molecular barcodes. One entry per CDR3 protein results from TCRdb running MiXCR on the 5' RACE reads. The repertoire holds under 550,000 distinct CDR3 sequences, 20% to 30% seen once, with roughly 0.8% in the top ten. The rearrangement links TRBV18 to TRBJ1-1; D is possibly TRBD1 (5 bases). Sequenced: blood, either unsorted or a sorted T cell fraction (not recorded which). This TCR derives from a male donor with ankylosing spondylitis. The CDR3 here is CASSPDIGMNTEAFF. CDR3 bases: TGTGCCAGCTCACCGGACATCGGAATGAACACTGAAGCTTTCTTT.